The entry that follows covers one TCR beta chain sequence. Its antigen specificity is not known. Base quality data are lacking; no much larger clone is found one base away. The time point label for this specimen denotes: about 28 days (+/-7) after the second vaccine dose. AZD1222 recipients given second doses at about 4 weeks or at about 12 weeks were pooled, since spike-specific TCR depth and breadth were not found to differ between the two schedules. Vaccinee samples came from UK trials COV001 and COV002, including a single-blind randomized controlled phase 2/3 trial of AZD1222 (ChAdOx1 nCoV-19) in healthy adults. For TCRbeta chain sequencing, PBMC samples from trial participants were taken at day 0 and at day 28 after the second dose. Trimming costs V 0 bases and J 5 bases, and their ends lie 13 bases apart. CDR1 and CDR2 are drawn from the germline V gene (reference sequence): LGHDT, YNNKEL. The CDR3 holds 16 amino acids from the cysteine to the phenylalanine. The retained sequence is limited to the CDR3, 48 bases, with the frame set at the first base.

This entry comes from a study of T cell responses to AZD1222 COVID-19 vaccine (dated by TCRdb to the early 2020s). The study in broad terms: TCR sequencing was performed for over 230 trial participants, of whom 200 to 210 were given two doses of AZD1222 and around 25 were given two doses of MenACWY control vaccine. Trial participants were enrolled into age subgroups of 18-55, 56-69 and 70-plus years, which contained 148, 28 and 57 TCR-sequenced participants, respectively. Points the paper makes about the study in general: Conclusions about previously exposed vaccinees are limited, since just five to seven AZD1222 recipients were seropositive for SARS-CoV-2 at baseline. Because no samples from the day 14 peak response were available, repertoires could be characterized only after the peak T cell response. After two AZD1222 doses, spike-specific TCR breadth and depth were significantly higher than at day 0 and than in MenACWY recipients. Participants were mostly white British, with more females than males. The authors suggested clonal diversity may have been underestimated. Epitopes outside the regions mutated in the B.1.351 and B.1.1.7 variants were reportedly recognized by nearly half of the unique spike-specific TCRs. In the small 56-69-year group, the increase in depth fell short of significance, most likely because of low power. Vaccine-associated CD4 TCRs spanned the whole spike protein, with dominant responses in regions 160-218 and 743-854.

The CDR3 regions of human TCRbeta chains were analyzed by immunosequencing. Under the source paper's analysis protocol: Repertoire TCRs were checked for matches against a reference library of SARS-CoV-2-specific TCRs that had been generated using the MIRA antigen-specificity platform. Breadth was defined as the fraction of unique TCRs that were SARS-CoV-2-associated, and depth was defined as the fraction of total T cells that were SARS-CoV-2-associated. Using the MIRA data, each spike-specific TCR was mapped to the spike region that the TCR reacts to and placed in a CD4 or CD8 class. Log10-transformed breadth and depth values were compared by one-way ANOVA with Sidak's multiple comparisons tests. TCRdb carries this immuneACCESS record with in-frame sequences only. Its versions omit some clonotypes, under half of them owing to an unresolved V gene in the studies checked, with the rest unexplained. The V and J calls and the clone size are those of that table, but D and trimming were determined from the DNA. The sample table holds around 44,000 clones, of which about 86% were seen once. 6% to 8% of the sample is in the top ten clones.

The rearrangement joined TRBV3-1 (or the pseudogene TRBV3-2) to TRBJ2-2; TRBD2 is possibly the D segment (5 matching bases). The TCR comes from an adult who received the AZD1222 COVID-19 vaccine. The sample in question was peripheral blood, obtained 28 days after the second AZD1222 dose. The CDR3 loop reads CASSQDHGVETGELFF. The nucleotide sequence reads as follows: TGTGCCAGCAGCCAAGATCACGGGGTGGAGACCGGGGAGCTGTTTTTT.